The T cell receptor beta chain described here comes from a study of T cell responses to AZD1222 COVID-19 vaccine. Study background: Doses given second, at about 4 or about 12 weeks, were pooled.

This clone appeared a single time. Its cognate antigen is unknown. The table came from immunoSEQ multiplex PCR; TCRdb's copy has only in-frame clones and leaves some out. The data show 95,000 to 150,000 clones, around nine tenths seen once. Germline V gene data show CDR1 as LNHDA and CDR2 as SQIVND (reference sequence). V lost 3 bases and J lost 0, with 14 bases in between. This CDR3 spans 16 amino acids. The study's findings and limits: Spike-specific TCR depth and breadth grew after two AZD1222 doses. Baseline testing showed seropositivity in only six or seven AZD1222 recipients.

The V gene is TRBV19, the J gene TRBJ1-2; tentative D call: TRBD1 (5 bases). The origin of this receptor is an adult in good health. The specimen comprised peripheral blood, sampled on day 0 of AZD1222 vaccination. CDR3 region: CASSMSGGESNYGYTF. The CDR3 DNA sequence: TGTGCCAGTAGTATGAGCGGGGGGGAATCTAACTATGGCTACACCTTC.